The T cell receptor (beta chain) described here comes from a study of T cell responses to AZD1222 COVID-19 vaccine. General study results and limits: Clonal diversity was possibly underestimated, and the donors were mostly white British, with more females. The peak T cell response came first, and repertoires were sampled only after it.

Points on this clone: Its antigen is unidentified.

The CDR3 runs 11 residues. Trimming pared 1 base from V and 10 bases from J, leaving 4 bases between. Germline V gene sequence: CDR1 SGHAT, CDR2 FQNNGV. Method: immunoSEQ multiplex PCR; TCRdb's copy keeps in-frame clones and lacks some. Counted here are about 79,000 clones, around four fifths occurring once; the ten biggest clones make up 1.3%. The TCR comes from an adult who received the AZD1222 COVID-19 vaccine. The V and J genes are TRBV11-2 and TRBJ1-4; D remains ambiguous. Material: peripheral blood, obtained 28 days after the second AZD1222 dose. CDR3 residues: CASSLGGKLFF. Written as DNA, the CDR3 is TGTGCCAGCAGCTTAGGAGGAAAACTGTTTTTT.